A single sample is the source of the 5 T cell receptor beta chains below, sequenced in a study of shared clonotypes between healthy human individuals (TCRdb year 2020). Library preparation used the immunoSEQ multiplex PCR assay. In TCRdb, the immuneACCESS table is reduced to in-frame sequences with V and J assigned. These tables do not hold every clone; where another copy was compared, an unresolved V gene accounts for under half, and the others remain unexplained. The sample table records 2 million to 2.5 million clones; approximately 93% of these occur just once. The top ten clones comprise 0.39% of the sample. Sequenced: naive CD4+ T cells from PBMCs. According to the study, the label for this sample's cell subset or site signals: CD45RA+ positively selected. Receptors were obtained from a man in his late teens or twenties in good health. Some clones in this sample may be carry-over from other donors' samples.

On this clone: Within the sample, other DNA sequences also encode this same CDR3. This sequence joins TRBV28 and TRBJ2-1; D is uncertain. The CDR3 extends over 12 amino acids. With 3 bases removed from V and 3 bases from J, the gap between germline ends came to 3 bases. The germline V gene encodes CDR1 MDHEN and CDR2 SYDVKM. CDR3 DNA: TGTGCCAGCAGTTTTCTCTACAATGAGCAGTTCTTC. It yields the protein CASSFLYNEQFF.

The chain employs TRBV28 and TRBJ1-5, with D tentatively TRBD1 (5 bases). Per germline, CDR1 MDHEN and CDR2 SYDVKM. V lost 5 bases and J lost 5, with 19 bases in between. The CDR3 runs to 16 residues. CDR3 coding DNA: TGTGCCAGCAGTCCCGCTAAGGGAGGGGTACATCAGCCCCAGCATTTT. As protein: CASSPAKGGVHQPQHF.

This clone was detected a few times. The CDR3 loop is CASGESSGANVLTF. The CDR3, as DNA: TGTGCCAGCGGGGAGAGCTCTGGGGCCAACGTCCTGACTTTC. The J gene is TRBJ2-6, the V gene TRBV25-1; tentative D call: TRBD2 (5 bases). The germline V gene encodes CDR1 MGHDK and CDR2 SYGVNS. This CDR3 is built from 14 residues. Trimming took 8 bases from V and 0 from J, leaving 8 bases between them.

The rearrangement links TRBV29-1 to TRBJ2-1; D possibly corresponds to TRBD2 (6 bases). V was trimmed by 6 bases and J by 3 bases, leaving 15 bases between them. The CDR3 is made up of 14 amino acids. Germline loops: CDR1 SQVTM, CDR2 ANQGSEA. The CDR3 DNA reads as TGCAGCGTGAGGCGGGACTCCAGCTACAATGAGCAGTTCTTC. Translation gives CSVRRDSSYNEQFF.

Details on this clone: The junction and the germline gene differ at one end; a read error may be behind it. This chain uses TRBV28 with TRBJ2-2, with TRBD2 identical over 7 bases. The CDR3 runs to 13 residues. Germline V gives CDR1 MDHEN, CDR2 SYDVKM. The DNA of the CDR3 is TGTGCCAGCAAACCCCGGGGACCGGGGGGGCTGTTTTTT. Its protein is CASKPRGPGGLFF.